The clone carrying this T cell receptor (beta chain) has only one observation. Trimming removed 8 bases from V and 5 bases from J, with 15 bases in between. This CDR3 comprises 13 residues. Germline CDR1 and CDR2: MNHEY and SVGAGI. The data were taken from a study of control samples from healthy donors and cancer patients. Profiling relied on immunoSEQ multiplex PCR, and the TCRdb table lists in-frame clones only, not all of them. The table lists some 120,000 clones, 90% to 95% of them singletons. The receptor's source is a man between 50 and 59 years old with head and neck cancer. J is TRBJ1-1 and V is TRBV6-5; D may be TRBD1 (5 bases). Input material: PBMCs. CDR3 DNA sequence: TGTGCCAGCGGGGACTCTTTCGGTACTGAAGCTTTCTTT. It encodes CASGDSFGTEAFF.